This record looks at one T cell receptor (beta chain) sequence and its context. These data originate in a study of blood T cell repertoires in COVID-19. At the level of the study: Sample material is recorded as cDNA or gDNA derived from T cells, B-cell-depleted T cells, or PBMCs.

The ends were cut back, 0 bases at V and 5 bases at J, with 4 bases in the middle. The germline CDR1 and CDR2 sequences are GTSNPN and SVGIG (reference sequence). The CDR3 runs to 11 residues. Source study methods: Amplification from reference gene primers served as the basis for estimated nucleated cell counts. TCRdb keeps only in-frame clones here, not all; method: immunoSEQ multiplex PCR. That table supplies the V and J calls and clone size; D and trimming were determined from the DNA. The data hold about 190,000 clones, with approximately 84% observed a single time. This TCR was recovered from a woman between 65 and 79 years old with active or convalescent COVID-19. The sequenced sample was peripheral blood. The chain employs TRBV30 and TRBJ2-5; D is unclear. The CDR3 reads CAWSVRETQYF. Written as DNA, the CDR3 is TGTGCCTGGAGTGTACGGGAGACCCAGTACTTC.